One T cell receptor (beta chain) is described in this entry. What antigen it recognizes has not been identified. Base quality data are lacking; no much larger clone is found one base away. The library was made by the immunoSEQ multiplex PCR assay. Not all clones reach the TCRdb copy of this immuneACCESS table, which keeps in-frame sequences only. Checked studies attribute under half of the gap to unresolved V genes and leave the rest unexplained. Across this sample there are about 35,000 clones, with approximately 92% seen only once. 0.43% of the sample rests with the top ten. The data are from a study of T cell changes during pregnancy in multiple sclerosis (dated by TCRdb to the late 2010s). A note on the overall study: Changes in the T cell repertoire over the course of pregnancy were examined in this study in women with multiple sclerosis.

For this chain, trimming is 4 bases at the V end and 0 bases at the J end, and the number of junction bases without a gene match is 3. From the germline V gene, CDR1 is SGHRS and CDR2 is YFSETQ. Spanning cysteine to phenylalanine, the CDR3 consists of 16 amino acids. Kept here is only the CDR3 DNA, which spans 48 bases and is read in frame from base 1. The sequence is built from TRBV5-1 and TRBJ2-2; 10 central nucleotides agree with TRBD2. This clonotype was obtained from a female donor in good health, enrolled as a control in a pregnancy study. This specimen was CD4+ T cells from peripheral blood mononuclear cells, taken in the third trimester of pregnancy. The DNA reads TGCGCCAGCAGCCTCCTAGCGGGAGCGAACACCGGGGAGCTGTTTTTT. This encodes CASSLLAGANTGELFF.